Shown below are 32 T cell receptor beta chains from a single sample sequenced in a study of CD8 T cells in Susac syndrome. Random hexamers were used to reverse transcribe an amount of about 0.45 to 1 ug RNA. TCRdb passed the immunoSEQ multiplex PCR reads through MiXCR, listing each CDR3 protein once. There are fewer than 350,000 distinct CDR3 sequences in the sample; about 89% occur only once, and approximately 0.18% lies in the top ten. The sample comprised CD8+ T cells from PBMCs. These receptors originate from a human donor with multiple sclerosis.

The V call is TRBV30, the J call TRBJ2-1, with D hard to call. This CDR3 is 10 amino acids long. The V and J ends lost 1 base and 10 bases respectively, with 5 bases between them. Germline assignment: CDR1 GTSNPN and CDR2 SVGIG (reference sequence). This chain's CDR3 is CAWSEGEQFF. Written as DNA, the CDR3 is TGTGCCTGGAGTGAGGGAGAGCAGTTCTTC. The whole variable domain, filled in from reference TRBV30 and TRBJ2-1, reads SQTIHQWPATLVQPVGSPLSLECTVEGTSNPNLYWYRQAAGRGLQLLFYSVGIGQISSEVPQNLSASRPQDRQFILSSKKLLLSDSGFYLCAWSEGEQFFGPGTRLTVL.

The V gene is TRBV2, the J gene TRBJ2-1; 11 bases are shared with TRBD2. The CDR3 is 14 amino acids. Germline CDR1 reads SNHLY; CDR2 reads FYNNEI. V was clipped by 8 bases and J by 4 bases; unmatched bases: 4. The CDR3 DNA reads TGTGCCAGCTCGGGACTAGCGGCATACAATGAGCAGTTCTTC. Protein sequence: CASSGLAAYNEQFF.

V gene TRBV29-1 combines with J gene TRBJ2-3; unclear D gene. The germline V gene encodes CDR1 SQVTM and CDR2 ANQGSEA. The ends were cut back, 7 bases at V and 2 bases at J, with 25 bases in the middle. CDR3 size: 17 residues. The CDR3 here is CSAQRFWNRALTDTQYF. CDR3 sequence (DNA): TGCAGCGCCCAACGGTTTTGGAATCGAGCTCTCACAGATACGCAGTATTTT.

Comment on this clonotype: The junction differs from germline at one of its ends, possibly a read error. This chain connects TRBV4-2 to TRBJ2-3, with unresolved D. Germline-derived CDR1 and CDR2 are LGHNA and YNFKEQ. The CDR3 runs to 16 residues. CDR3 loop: CASSQDVGSGTDTQYF. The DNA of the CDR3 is TGCGCCAGCAGCCAAGATGTTGGGTCGGGCACAGATACGCAGTATTTT.

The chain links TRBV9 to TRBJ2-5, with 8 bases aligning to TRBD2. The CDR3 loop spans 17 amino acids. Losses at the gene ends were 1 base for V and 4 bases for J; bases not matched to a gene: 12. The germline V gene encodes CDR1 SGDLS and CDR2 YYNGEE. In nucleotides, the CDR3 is TGTGCCAGCAGCGTACATGGACTAGCTCAAAAAGCAGAGACCCAGTACTTC. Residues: CASSVHGLAQKAETQYF.

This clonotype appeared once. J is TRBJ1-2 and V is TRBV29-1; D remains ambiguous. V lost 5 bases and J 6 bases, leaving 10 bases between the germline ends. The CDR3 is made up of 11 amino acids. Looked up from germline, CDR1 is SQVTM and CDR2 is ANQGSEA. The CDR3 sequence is CSVWAGHGYTF. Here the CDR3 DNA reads TGCAGCGTTTGGGCTGGCCATGGCTACACCTTC.

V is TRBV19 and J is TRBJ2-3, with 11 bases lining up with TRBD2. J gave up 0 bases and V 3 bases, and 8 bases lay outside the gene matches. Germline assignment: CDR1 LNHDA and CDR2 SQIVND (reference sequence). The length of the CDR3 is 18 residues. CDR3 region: CASSMPGLAERSTDTQYF. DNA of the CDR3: TGTGCCAGTAGTATGCCGGGACTAGCGGAGCGTAGCACAGATACGCAGTATTTT.

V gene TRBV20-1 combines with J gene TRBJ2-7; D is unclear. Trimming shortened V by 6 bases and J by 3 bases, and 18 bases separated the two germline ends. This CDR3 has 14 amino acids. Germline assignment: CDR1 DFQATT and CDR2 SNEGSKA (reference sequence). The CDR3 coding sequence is TGCAGTGCCCCAGATAAACTTGCGGTCTACGAGCAGTACTTC. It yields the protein CSAPDKLAVYEQYF.

The CDR3 DNA sequence: TGTGCCAGCACCGTAGCGGGAGGGCCCGCCTACGAGCAGTACTTC. This encodes CASTVAGGPAYEQYF. The rearrangement joins TRBV12-3 or TRBV12-4 to TRBJ2-7; TRBD2 agrees at 11 bases. This CDR3 contains 15 residues. The V gene end was trimmed by 7 bases and the J gene end by 2 bases; junction bases not matched to a gene: 7.

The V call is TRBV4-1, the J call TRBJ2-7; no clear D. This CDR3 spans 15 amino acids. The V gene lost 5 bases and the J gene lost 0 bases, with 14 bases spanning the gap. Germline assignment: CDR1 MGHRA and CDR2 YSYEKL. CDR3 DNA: TGCGCCAGCAGCTGGACGGTACGGTTCTCCTACGAGCAGTACTTC. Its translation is CASSWTVRFSYEQYF.

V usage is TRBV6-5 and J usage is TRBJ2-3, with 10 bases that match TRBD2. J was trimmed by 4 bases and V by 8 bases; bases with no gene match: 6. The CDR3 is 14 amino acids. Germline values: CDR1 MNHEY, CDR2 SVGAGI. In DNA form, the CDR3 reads TGTGCCAGCCAACTAGCGGGATGGGCAGATACGCAGTATTTT. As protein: CASQLAGWADTQYF.

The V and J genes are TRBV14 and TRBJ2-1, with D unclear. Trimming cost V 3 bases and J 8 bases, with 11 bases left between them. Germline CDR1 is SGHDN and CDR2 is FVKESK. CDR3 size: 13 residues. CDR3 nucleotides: TGTGCCAGCAGCCAGTTCCTTTGGGATGAGCAGTTCTTC. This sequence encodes CASSQFLWDEQFF.

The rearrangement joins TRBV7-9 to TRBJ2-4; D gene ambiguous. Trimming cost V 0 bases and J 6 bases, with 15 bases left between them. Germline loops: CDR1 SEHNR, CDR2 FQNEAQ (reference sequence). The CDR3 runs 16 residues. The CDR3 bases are TGTGCCAGCAGCTTAGCGATTGACCCCCGAGGAAACATTCAGTACTTC. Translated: CASSLAIDPRGNIQYF.

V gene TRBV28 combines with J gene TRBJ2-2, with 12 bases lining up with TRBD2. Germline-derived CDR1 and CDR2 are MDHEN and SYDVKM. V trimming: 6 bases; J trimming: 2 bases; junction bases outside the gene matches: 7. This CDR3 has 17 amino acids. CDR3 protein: CASSPTSGSDNTGELFF. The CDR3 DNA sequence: TGTGCCAGCAGCCCGACTAGCGGGAGTGATAACACCGGGGAGCTGTTTTTT.

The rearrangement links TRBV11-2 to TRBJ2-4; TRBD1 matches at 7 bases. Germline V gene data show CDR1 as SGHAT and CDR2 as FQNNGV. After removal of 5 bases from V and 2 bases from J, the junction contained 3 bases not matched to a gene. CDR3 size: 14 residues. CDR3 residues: CASSKTGSKNIQYF. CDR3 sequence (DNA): TGTGCCAGCAGCAAGACAGGGTCCAAAAACATTCAGTACTTC.

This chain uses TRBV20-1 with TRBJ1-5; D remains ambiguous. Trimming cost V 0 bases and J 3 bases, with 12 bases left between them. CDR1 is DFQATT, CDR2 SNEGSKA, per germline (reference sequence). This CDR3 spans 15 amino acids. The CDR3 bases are TGCAGTGCTAGAGATAGGTGGCAGAACAATCAGCCCCAGCATTTT. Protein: CSARDRWQNNQPQHF.

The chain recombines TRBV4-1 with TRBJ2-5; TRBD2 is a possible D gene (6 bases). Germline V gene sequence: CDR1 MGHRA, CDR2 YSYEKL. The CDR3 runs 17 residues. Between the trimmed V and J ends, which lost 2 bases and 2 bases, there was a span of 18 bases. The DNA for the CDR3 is TGCGCCAGCAGCCAACTAAGAGTCGGGGGTCCGCAAGAGACCCAGTACTTC. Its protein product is CASSQLRVGGPQETQYF.

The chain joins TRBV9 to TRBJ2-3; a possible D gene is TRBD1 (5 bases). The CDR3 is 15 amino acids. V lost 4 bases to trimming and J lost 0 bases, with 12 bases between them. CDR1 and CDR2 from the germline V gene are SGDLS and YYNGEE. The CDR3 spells CASSQSGSSTDTQYF. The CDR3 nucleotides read TGTGCCAGCAGCCAATCAGGGTCGAGCACAGATACGCAGTATTTT.

CDR3 coding DNA: TGTGCCAGCACCTACGGCGTCCTCTATGGCTACACCTTC. This sequence encodes CASTYGVLYGYTF. This chain joins TRBV6-6 and TRBJ1-2; D is ambiguous. V lost 7 bases, J lost 4 bases, and 13 bases lay in between. CDR1 MNHNY and CDR2 SVGAGI come from the germline V gene (reference sequence). The CDR3 covers 13 residues.

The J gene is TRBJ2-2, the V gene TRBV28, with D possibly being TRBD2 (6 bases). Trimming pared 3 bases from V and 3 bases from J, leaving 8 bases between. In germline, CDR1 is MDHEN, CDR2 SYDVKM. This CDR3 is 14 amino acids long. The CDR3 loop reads CASSFAGYTGELFF. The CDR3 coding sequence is TGTGCCAGCAGTTTCGCGGGATACACCGGGGAGCTGTTTTTT. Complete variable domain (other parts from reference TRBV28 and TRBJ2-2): DVKVTQSSRYLVKRTGEKVFLECVQDMDHENMFWYRQDPGLGLRLIYFSYDVKMKEKGDIPEGYSVSREKKERFSLILESASTNQTSMYLCASSFAGYTGELFFGEGSRLTVL.

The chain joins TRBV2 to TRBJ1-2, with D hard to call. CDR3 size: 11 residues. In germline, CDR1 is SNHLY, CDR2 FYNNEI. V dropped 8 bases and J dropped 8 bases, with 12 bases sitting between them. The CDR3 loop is CASSGGRGYTF. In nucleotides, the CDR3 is TGTGCCAGCTCGGGCGGGCGGGGCTACACCTTC.

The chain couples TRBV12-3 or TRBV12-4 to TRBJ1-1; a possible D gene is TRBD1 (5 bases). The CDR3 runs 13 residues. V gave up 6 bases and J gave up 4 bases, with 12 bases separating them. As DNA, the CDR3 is TGTGCCAGCAGCTCGAGGGGCATCACTGAAGCTTTCTTT. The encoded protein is CASSSRGITEAFF.

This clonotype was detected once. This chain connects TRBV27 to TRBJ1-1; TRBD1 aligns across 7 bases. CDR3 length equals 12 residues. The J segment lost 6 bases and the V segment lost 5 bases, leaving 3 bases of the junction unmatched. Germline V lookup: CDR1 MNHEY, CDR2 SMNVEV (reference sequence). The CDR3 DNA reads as TGTGCCAGCAGTACACAGGGGTCTGAAGCTTTCTTT. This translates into CASSTQGSEAFF.

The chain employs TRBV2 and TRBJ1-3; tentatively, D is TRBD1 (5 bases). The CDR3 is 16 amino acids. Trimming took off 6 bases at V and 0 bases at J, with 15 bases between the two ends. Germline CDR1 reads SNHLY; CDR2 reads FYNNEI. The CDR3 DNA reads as TGTGCCAGCAGGAGGGACGCAGCAATCTCTGGAAACACCATATATTTT. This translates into CASRRDAAISGNTIYF.

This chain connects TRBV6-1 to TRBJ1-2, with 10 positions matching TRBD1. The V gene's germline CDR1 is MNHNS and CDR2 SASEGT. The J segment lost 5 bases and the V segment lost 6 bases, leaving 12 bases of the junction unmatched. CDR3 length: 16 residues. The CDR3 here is CASSSTRQGAVYGYTF. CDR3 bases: TGTGCCAGCAGCTCCACAAGACAGGGGGCGGTTTATGGCTACACCTTC.

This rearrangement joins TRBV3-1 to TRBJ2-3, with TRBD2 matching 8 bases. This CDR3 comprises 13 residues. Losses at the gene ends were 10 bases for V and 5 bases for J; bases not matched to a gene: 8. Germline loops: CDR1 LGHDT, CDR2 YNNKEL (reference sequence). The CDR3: CAITGGTKDTQYF. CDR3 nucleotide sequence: TGTGCCATCACGGGGGGGACGAAAGATACGCAGTATTTT.

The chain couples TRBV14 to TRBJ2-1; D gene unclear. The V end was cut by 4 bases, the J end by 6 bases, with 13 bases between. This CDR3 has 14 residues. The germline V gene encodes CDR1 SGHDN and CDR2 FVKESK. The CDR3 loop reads CASSPGENFNEQFF. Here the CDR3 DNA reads TGTGCCAGCAGCCCCGGAGAGAATTTCAATGAGCAGTTCTTC.

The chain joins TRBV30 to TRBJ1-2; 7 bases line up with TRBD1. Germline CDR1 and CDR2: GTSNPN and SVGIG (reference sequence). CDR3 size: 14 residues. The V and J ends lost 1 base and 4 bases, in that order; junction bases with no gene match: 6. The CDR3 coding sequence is TGTGCCTGGAGTGGAGACAGGGATAGCTATGGCTACACCTTC. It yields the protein CAWSGDRDSYGYTF.

The CDR3 sequence: CASSSTGLSTNEKLFF. The CDR3 nucleotides read TGCGCCAGCAGCTCCACCGGCCTGTCAACTAATGAAAAACTGTTTTTT. V is TRBV5-1 and J is TRBJ1-4; no firm D call. There are 16 residues in the CDR3. Germline values: CDR1 SGHRS, CDR2 YFSETQ. V shed 3 bases and J shed 0 bases, with 12 bases lying between them.

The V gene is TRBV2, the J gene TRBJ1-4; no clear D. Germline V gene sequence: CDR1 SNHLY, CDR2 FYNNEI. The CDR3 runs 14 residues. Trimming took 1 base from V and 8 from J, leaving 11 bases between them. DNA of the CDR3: TGTGCCAGCAGTGAAGAGCAGGCGGGGGAAAAACTGTTTTTT. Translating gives CASSEEQAGEKLFF. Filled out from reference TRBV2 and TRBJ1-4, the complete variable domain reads EPEVTQTPSHQVTQMGQEVILRCVPISNHLYFYWYRQILGQKVEFLVSFYNNEISEKSEIFDDQFSVERPDGSNFTLKIRSTKLEDSAMYFCASSEEQAGEKLFFGSGTQLSVL.

The CDR3 DNA follows: TGTGCCAGCAGCCCCGGTATGGGCACTGAAGCTTTCTTT. Protein product: CASSPGMGTEAFF. The rearrangement links TRBV6-2 or TRBV6-3 to TRBJ1-1; D unclear. The CDR3 sequence is 13 residues long. The V gene lost 6 bases and the J gene lost 4 bases, with 12 bases spanning the gap. Germline V gene data show CDR1 as MNHEY and CDR2 as SVGEGT.

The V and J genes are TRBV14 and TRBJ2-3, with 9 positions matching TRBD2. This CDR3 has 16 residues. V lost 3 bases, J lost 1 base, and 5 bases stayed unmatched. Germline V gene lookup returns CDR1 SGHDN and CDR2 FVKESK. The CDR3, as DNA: TGTGCCAGCAGCCAGCCATGGACTAGCGGCACAGATACGCAGTATTTT. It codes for CASSQPWTSGTDTQYF.